The source of this TCR beta chain is a study of cytomegalovirus exposure and HLA in healthy donors. Study-level results: Researchers left out some V segments, among them TRBV6-2 and TRBV6-3, as indistinguishable. The authors later found HLA-associated TCR beta chains more clonally expanded than equally common others. It is likely that the observed cluster of highly shared sequence variants was a sequencing artifact.

The germline V and J ends were trimmed by 3 bases and 4 bases, with 17 bases remaining between them. This CDR3 has 16 residues. Germline assignment: CDR1 MGHRA and CDR2 YSYEKL. Details on this clone: What it recognizes is unknown.

The study ran its PCR with 60 Vbeta and 13 Jbeta primers. Repertoires were generated with immunoSEQ multiplex PCR, while TCRdb's copy carries only in-frame clones and drops some. This table holds around 90,000 clones, roughly 63% found once. J is TRBJ2-3 and V is TRBV4-1; D not resolved. The sequence derives from a woman in her fifties or sixties in good health and CMV-seropositive. The sequenced sample consisted of PBMCs. The CDR3 sequence is CASSHTYDSPPDTQYF. CDR3 coding DNA: TGCGCCAGCAGCCACACCTACGATTCCCCCCCAGATACGCAGTATTTT.